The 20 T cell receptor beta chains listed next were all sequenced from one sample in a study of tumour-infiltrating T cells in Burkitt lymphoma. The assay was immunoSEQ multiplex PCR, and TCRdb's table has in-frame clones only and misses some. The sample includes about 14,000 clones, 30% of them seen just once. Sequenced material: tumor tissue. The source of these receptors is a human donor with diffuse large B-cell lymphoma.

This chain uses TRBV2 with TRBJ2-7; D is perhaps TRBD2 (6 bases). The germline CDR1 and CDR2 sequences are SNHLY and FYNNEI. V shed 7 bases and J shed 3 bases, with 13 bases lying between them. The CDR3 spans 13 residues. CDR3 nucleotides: TGTGCCAGCAATCGGGGGATGAACTACGAGCAGTACTTC. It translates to CASNRGMNYEQYF.

The CDR3 DNA follows: TGCGCCAGCAGCCAAGCTACCGGGGAGAACACTGAAGCTTTCTTT. Amino acids: CASSQATGENTEAFF. This rearrangement joins TRBV4-1 to TRBJ1-1; D is ambiguous. The V end was cut by 1 base, the J end by 1 base, with 10 bases between. The CDR3 loop spans 15 amino acids. Per the germline V gene, CDR1 is MGHRA and CDR2 is YSYEKL.

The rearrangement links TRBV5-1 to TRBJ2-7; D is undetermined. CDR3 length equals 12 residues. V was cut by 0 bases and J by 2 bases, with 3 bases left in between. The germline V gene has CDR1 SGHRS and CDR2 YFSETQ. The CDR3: CASSLVPYEQYF. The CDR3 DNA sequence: TGCGCCAGCAGCTTGGTACCCTACGAGCAGTACTTC.

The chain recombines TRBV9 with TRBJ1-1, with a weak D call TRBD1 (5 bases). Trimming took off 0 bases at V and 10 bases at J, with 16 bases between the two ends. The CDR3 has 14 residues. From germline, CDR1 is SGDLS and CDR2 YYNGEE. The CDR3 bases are TGTGCCAGCAGCGTAGGGTACGAACAGGCCGCAGCTTTCTTT. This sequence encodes CASSVGYEQAAAFF.

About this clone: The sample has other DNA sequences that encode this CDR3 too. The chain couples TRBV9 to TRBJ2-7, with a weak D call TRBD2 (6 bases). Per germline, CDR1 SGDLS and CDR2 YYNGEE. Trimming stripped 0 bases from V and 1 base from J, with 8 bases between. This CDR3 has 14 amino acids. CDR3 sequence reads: CASSVVAGSYEQYF. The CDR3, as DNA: TGTGCCAGCAGCGTAGTTGCGGGGTCCTACGAGCAGTACTTC.

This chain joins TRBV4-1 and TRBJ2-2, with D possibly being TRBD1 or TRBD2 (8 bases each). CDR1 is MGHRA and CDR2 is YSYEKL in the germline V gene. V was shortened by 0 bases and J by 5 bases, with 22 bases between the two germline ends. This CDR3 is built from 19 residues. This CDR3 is CASSQDTVGQGGRTGELFF. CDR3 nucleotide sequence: TGCGCCAGCAGCCAAGATACGGTCGGACAGGGCGGGAGGACCGGGGAGCTGTTTTTT.

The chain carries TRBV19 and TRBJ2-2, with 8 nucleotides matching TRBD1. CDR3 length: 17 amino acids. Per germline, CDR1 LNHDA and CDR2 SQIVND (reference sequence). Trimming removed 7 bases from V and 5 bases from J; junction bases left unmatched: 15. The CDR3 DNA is TGTGCCAGTACCAAACGGACAGGGATGAAGAGAACCGGGGAGCTGTTTTTT. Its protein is CASTKRTGMKRTGELFF.

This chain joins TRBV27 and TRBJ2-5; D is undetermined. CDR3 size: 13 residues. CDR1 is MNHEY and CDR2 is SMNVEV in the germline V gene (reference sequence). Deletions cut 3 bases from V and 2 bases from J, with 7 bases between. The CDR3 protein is CASSFAAQETQYF. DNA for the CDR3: TGTGCCAGCAGTTTCGCGGCTCAAGAGACCCAGTACTTC.

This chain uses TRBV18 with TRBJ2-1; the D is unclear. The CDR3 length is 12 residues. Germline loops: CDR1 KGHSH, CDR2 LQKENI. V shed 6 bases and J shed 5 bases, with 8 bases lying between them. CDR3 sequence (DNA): TGTGCCAGCTCCCGATGGGACAATGAGCAGTTCTTC. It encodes CASSRWDNEQFF. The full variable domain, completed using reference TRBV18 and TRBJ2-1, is NAGVMQNPRHLVRRRGQEARLRCSPMKGHSHVYWYRQLPEEGLKFMVYLQKENIIDESGMPKERFSAEFPKEGPSILRIQQVVRGDSAAYFCASSRWDNEQFFGPGTRLTVL.

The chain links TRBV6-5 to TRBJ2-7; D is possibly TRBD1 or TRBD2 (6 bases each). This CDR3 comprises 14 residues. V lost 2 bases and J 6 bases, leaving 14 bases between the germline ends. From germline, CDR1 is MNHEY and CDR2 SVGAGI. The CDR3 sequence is CASSYEGGAGEQYF. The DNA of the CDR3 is TGTGCCAGCAGTTACGAGGGGGGAGCCGGCGAGCAGTACTTC.

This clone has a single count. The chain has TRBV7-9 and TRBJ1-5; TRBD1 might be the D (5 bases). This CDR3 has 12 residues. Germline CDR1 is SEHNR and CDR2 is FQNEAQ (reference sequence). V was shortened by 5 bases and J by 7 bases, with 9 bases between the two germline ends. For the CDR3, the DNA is TGTGCCAGCAGCCGCCCAGGGCAGCCCCAGCATTTT. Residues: CASSRPGQPQHF. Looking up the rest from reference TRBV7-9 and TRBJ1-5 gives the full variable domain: DTGVSQNPRHKITKRGQNVTFRCDPISEHNRLYWYRQTLGQGPEFLTYFQNEAQLEKSRLLSDRFSAERPKGSFSTLEIQRTEQGDSAMYLCASSRPGQPQHFGDGTRLSIL.

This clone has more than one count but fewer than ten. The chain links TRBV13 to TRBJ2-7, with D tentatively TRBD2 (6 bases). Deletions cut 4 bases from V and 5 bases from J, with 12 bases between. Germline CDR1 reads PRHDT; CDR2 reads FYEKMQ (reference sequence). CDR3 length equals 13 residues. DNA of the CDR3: TGTGCCAGCAGCTCCCGACTAGTCCACGAGCAGTACTTC. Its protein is CASSSRLVHEQYF.

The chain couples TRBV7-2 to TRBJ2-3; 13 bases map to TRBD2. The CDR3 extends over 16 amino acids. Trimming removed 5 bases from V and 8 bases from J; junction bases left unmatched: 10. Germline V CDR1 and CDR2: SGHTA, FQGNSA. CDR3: CASSERTSGSFGTQYF. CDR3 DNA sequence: TGTGCCAGCAGCGAAAGGACTAGCGGGAGTTTTGGTACGCAGTATTTT. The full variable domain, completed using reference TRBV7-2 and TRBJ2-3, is GAGVSQSPSNKVTEKGKDVELRCDPISGHTALYWYRQSLGQGLEFLIYFQGNSAPDKSGLPSDRFSAERTGGSVSTLTIQRTQQEDSAVYLCASSERTSGSFGTQYFGPGTRLTVL.

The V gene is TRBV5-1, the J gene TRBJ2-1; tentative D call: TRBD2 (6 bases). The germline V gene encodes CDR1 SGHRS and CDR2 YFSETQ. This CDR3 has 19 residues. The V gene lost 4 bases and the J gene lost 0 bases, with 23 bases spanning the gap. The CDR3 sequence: CASSGGRTPGPSSYNEQFF. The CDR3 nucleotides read TGCGCCAGCAGCGGGGGGAGGACTCCGGGCCCGAGCTCCTACAATGAGCAGTTCTTC.

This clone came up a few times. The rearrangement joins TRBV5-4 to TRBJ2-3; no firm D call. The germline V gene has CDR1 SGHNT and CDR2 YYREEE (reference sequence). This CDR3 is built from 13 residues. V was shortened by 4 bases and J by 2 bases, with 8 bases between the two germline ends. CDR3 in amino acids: CASSGRPTDTQYF. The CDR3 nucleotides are TGTGCCAGCAGCGGGCGACCCACAGATACGCAGTATTTT. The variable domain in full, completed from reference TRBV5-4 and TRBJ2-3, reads ETGVTQSPTHLIKTRGQQVTLRCSSQSGHNTVSWYQQALGQGPQFIFQYYREEENGRGNFPPRFSGLQFPNYSSELNVNALELDDSALYLCASSGRPTDTQYFGPGTRLTVL.

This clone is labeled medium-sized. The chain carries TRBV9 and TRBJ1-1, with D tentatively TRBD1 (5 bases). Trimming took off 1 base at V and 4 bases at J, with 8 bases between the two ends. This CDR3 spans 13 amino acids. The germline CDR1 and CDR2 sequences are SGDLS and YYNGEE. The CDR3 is CASSVQGFTEAFF. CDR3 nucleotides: TGTGCCAGCAGCGTACAGGGATTCACTGAAGCTTTCTTT.

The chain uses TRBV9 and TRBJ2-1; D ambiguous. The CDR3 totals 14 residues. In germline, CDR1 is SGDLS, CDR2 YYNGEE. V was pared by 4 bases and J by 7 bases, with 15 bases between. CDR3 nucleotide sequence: TGTGCCAGCAGCTCCCAGGCCGGGTCAAATGAGCAGTTCTTC. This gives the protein CASSSQAGSNEQFF.

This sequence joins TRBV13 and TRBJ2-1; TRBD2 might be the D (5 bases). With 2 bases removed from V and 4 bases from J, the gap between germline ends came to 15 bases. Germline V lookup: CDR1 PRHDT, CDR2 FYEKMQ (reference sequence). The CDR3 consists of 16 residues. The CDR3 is CASSLPSLGRYNEQFF. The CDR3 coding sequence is TGTGCCAGCAGCTTACCTAGCCTTGGGAGATACAATGAGCAGTTCTTC.

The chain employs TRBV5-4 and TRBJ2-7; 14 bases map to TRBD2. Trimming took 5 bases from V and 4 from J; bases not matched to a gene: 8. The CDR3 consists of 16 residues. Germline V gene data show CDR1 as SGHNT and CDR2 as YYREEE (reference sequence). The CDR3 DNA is TGTGCCAGCAGAGCCGGGACTAGCGGGAGTAGATACGAGCAGTACTTC. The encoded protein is CASRAGTSGSRYEQYF.

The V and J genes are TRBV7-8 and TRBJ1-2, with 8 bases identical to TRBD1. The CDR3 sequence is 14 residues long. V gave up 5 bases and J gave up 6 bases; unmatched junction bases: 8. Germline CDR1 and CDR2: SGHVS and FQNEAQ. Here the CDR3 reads CASSPVLGQDGYTF. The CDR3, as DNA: TGTGCCAGCAGCCCAGTTTTGGGACAGGATGGCTACACCTTC.